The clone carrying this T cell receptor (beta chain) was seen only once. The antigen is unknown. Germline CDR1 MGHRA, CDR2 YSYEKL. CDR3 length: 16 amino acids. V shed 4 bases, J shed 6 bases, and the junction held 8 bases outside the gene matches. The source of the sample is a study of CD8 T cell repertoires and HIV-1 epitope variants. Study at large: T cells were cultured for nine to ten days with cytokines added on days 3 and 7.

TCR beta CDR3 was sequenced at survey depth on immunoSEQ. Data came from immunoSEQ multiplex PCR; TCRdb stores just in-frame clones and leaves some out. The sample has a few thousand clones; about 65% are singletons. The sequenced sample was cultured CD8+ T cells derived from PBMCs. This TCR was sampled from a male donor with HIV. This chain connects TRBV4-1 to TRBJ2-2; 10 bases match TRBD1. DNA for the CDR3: TGCGCCAGCAGCCGCACTGACAGGGGGCATGCCGGGGAGCTGTTTTTT. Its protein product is CASSRTDRGHAGELFF.